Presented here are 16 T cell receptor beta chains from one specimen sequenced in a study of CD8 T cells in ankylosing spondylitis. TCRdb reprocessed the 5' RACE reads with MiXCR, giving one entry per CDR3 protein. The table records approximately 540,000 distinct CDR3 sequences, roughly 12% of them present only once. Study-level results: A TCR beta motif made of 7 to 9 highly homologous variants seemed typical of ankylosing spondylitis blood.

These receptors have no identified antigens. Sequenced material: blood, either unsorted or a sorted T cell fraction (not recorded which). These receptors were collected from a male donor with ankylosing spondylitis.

Here the CDR3 reads CASMGRSNTEAFF. Here the CDR3 DNA reads TGTGCCAGTATGGGACGATCGAACACTGAAGCTTTCTTT. V gene TRBV19 combines with J gene TRBJ1-1; a possible D gene is TRBD1 (5 bases). Trimming left V 7 bases short and J 1 base short, with 10 bases between. Germline CDR1 and CDR2: LNHDA and SQIVND (reference sequence). There are 13 residues in the CDR3. Full variable domain (remainder filled in from reference TRBV19 and TRBJ1-1): DGGITQSPKYLFRKEGQNVTLSCEQNLNHDAMYWYRQDPGQGLRLIYYSQIVNDFQKGDIAEGYSVSREKKESFPLTVTSAQKNPTAFYLCASMGRSNTEAFFGQGTRLTVV.

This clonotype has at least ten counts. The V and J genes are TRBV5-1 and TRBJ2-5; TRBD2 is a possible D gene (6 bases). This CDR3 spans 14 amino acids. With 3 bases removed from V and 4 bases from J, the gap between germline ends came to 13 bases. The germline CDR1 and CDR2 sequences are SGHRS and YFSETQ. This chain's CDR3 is CASSSAGSSETQYF. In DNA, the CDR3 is TGCGCCAGCAGCTCGGCGGGGTCATCAGAGACCCAGTACTTC.

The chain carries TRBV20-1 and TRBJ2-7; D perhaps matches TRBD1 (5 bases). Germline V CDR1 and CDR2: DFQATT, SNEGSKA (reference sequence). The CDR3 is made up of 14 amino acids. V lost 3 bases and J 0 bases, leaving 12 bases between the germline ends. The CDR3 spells CSASRQSASYEQYF. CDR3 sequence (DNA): TGCAGTGCTAGCAGACAGTCAGCCTCCTACGAGCAGTACTTC.

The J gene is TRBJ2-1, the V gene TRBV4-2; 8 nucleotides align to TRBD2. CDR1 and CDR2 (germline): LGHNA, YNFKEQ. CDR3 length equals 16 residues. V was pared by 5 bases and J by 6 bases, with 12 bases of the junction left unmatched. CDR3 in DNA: TGTGCCAGCAGCAAGAGGAGCGGGAGAACTATCAATGAGCAGTTCTTC. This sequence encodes CASSKRSGRTINEQFF.

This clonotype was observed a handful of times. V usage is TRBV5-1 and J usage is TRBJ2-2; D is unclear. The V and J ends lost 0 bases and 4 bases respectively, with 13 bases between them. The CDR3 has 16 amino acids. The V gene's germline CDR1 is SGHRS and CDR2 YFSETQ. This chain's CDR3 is CASSLEVQASTGELFF. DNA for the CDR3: TGCGCCAGCAGCTTGGAGGTCCAGGCTAGCACCGGGGAGCTGTTTTTT.

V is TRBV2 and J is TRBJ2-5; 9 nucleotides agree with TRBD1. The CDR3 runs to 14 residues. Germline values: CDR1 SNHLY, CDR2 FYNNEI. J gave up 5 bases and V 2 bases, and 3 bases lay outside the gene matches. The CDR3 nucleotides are TGTGCCAGCAGTGAATACAGGGGGCTGGAGACCCAGTACTTC. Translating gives CASSEYRGLETQYF.

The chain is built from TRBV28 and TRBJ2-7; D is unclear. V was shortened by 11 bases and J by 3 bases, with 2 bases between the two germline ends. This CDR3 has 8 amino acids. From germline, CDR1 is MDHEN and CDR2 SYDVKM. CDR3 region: CAFYEQYV. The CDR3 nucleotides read TGTGCCTTCTACGAGCAGTACGTC.

The CDR3 nucleotides read TGCGCCAGCAGCCTACGGGACGGGAGGACGAACGAGCAGTACTTC. This sequence encodes CASSLRDGRTNEQYF. This chain joins TRBV4-1 and TRBJ2-7; 7 bases agree with TRBD2. Germline V gene sequence: CDR1 MGHRA, CDR2 YSYEKL. Trimming cost V 4 bases and J 5 bases; bases outside gene matches: 11. This CDR3 contains 15 residues.

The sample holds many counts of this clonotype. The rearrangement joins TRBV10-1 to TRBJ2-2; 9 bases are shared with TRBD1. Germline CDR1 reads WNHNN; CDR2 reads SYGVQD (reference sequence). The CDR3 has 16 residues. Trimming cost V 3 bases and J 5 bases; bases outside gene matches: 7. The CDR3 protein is CASSEIPGQGTGELFF. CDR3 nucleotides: TGCGCCAGCAGTGAAATTCCGGGACAGGGAACCGGGGAGCTGTTTTTT.

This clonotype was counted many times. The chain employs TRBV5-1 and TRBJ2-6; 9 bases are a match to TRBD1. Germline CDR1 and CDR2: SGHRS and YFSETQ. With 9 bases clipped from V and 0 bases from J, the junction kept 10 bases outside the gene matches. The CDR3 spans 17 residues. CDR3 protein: CATYQGQGLSGANVLTF. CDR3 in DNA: TGCGCCACCTACCAGGGACAGGGACTCTCTGGGGCCAACGTCCTGACTTTC.

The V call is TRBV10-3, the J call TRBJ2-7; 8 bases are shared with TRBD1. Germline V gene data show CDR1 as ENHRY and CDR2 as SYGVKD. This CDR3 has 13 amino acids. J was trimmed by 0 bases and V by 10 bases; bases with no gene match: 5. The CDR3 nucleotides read TGTGCCAGAGGGACAGGACTCTCCTACGAGCAGTACGTC. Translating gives CARGTGLSYEQYV.

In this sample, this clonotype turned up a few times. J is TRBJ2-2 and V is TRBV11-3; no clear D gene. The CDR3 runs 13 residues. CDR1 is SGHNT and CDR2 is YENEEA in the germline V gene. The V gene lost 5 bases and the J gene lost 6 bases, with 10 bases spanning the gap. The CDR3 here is CASSLVRSGELFF. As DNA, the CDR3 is TGTGCCAGCAGCCTCGTCAGGTCCGGGGAGCTGTTTTTT.

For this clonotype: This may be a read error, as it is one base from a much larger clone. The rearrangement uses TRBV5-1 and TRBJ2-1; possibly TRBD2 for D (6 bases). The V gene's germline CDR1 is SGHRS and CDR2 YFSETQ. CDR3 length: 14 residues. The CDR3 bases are TGCGCCAGCAGGGTAGCGGAATCCTACAATGAGCAGCTCTTC. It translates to CASRVAESYNEQLF.

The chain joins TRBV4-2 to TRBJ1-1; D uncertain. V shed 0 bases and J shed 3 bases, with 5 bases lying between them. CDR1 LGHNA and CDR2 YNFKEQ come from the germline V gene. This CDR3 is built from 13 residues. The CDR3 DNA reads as TGTGCCAGCAGCCAAGATAGGGACACTGAAGCTTTCTTT. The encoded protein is CASSQDRDTEAFF.

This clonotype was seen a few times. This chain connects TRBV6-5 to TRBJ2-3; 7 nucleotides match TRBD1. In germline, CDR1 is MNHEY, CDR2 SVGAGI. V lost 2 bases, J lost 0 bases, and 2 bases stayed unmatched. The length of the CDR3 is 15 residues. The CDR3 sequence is CASSYRGQSTDTQYF. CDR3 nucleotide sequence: TGTGCCAGCAGTTACAGGGGGCAAAGCACAGATACGCAGTATTTT.

CDR3 sequence (DNA): TGCAGTGCTAGTAAGGGGAATAGCAATCAGCCCCAGCATTTT. Residues: CSASKGNSNQPQHF. This chain uses TRBV20-1 with TRBJ1-5, with D possibly matching TRBD1 (5 bases). Trimming took off 3 bases at V and 0 bases at J, with 9 bases between the two ends. The CDR3 is made up of 14 amino acids. Germline CDR1 DFQATT, CDR2 SNEGSKA (reference sequence).